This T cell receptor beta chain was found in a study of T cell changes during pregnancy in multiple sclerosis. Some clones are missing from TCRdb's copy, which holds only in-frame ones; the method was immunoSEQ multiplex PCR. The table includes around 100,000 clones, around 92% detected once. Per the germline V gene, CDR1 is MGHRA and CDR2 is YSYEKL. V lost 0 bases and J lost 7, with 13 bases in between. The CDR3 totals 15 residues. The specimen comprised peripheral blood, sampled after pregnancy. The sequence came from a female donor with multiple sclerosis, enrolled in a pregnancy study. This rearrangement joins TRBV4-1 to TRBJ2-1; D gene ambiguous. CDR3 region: CASSQDILARNEQFF. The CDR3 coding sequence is TGCGCCAGCAGCCAAGATATCCTGGCTAGGAATGAGCAGTTCTTC.